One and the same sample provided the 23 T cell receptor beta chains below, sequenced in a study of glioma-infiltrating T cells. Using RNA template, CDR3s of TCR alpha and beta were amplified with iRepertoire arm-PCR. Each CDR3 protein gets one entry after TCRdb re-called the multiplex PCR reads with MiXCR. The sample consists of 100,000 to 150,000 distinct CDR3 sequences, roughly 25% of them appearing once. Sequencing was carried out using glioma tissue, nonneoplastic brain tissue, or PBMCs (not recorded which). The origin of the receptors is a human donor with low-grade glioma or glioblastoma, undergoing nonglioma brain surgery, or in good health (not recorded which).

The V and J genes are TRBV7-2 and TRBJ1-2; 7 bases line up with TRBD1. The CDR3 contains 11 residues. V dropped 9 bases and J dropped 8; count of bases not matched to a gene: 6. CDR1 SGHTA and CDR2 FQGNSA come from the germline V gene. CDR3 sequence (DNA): TGTGCCAGTACGCCAGGGGGAGGCTACACCTTC. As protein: CASTPGGGYTF.

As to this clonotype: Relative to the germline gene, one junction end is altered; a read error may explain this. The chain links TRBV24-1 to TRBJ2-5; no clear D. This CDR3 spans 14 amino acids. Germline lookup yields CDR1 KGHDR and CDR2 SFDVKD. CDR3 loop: CANSDKTIQETQYF. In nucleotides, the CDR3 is TGTGCCAACAGTGATAAGACAATCCAAGAGACCCAGTACTTC.

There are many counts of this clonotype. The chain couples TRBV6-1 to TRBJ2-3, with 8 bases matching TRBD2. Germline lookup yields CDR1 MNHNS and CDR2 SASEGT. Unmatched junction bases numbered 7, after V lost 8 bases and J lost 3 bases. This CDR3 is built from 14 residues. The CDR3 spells CASGPGGRTDTQYF. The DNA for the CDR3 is TGTGCCAGCGGTCCGGGAGGGAGAACAGATACGCAGTATTTT.

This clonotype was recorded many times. The CDR3: CASSQDFGTYNEQFF. The CDR3 bases are TGTGCCAGCAGCCAAGATTTCGGCACTTACAATGAGCAGTTCTTC. The rearrangement uses TRBV4-2 and TRBJ2-1; D remains ambiguous. The CDR3 covers 15 residues. Trimming shortened V by 0 bases and J by 4 bases, and 10 bases separated the two germline ends. Germline CDR1 is LGHNA and CDR2 is YNFKEQ.

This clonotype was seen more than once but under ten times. CDR3 loop: CASSPRREPSTDTQYF. CDR3 nucleotide sequence: TGTGCCAGCTCACCACGGCGGGAGCCTAGCACAGATACGCAGTATTTT. The gene calls are TRBV18 and TRBJ2-3, with 7 bases lining up with TRBD2. The germline V gene has CDR1 KGHSH and CDR2 LQKENI. The CDR3 has 16 amino acids. Trimming at V came to 1 base and at J to 0 bases, leaving 4 bases not matched to a gene.

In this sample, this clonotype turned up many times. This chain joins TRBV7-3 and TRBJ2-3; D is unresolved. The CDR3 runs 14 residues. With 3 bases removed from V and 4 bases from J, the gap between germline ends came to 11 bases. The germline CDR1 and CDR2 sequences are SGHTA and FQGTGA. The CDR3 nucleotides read TGTGCCAGCAGCTTCGGACCACACCCAGATACGCAGTATTTT. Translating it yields CASSFGPHPDTQYF.

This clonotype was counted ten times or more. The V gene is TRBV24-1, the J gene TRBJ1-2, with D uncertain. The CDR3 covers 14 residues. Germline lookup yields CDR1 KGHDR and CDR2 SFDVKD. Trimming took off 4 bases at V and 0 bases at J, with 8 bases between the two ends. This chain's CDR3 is CATSDRTTNYGYTF. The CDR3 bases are TGTGCCACCAGTGACAGGACGACTAACTATGGCTACACCTTC.

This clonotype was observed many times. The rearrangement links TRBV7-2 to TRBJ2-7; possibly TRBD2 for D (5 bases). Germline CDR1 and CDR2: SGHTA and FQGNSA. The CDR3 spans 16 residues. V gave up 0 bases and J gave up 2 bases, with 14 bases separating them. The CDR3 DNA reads TGTGCCAGCAGCTTAGCGGACTTCTACGCCACCTACGAGCAGTACTTC. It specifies CASSLADFYATYEQYF.

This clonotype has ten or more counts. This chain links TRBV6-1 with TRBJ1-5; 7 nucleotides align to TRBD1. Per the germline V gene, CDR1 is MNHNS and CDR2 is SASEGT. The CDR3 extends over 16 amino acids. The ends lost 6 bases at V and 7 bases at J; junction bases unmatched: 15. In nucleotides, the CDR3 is TGTGCCAGCAGGACTACAGGGGCTTGGTCGGGCCAGCCCCAGCATTTT. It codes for CASRTTGAWSGQPQHF.

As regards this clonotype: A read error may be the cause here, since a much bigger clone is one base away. The CDR3 DNA sequence: TGTGCCGGCAGCTTAGGGCTAGACTACGAGCAGTACTTC. It encodes CAGSLGLDYEQYF. J is TRBJ2-7 and V is TRBV7-2; D not certain. CDR1 is SGHTA, CDR2 FQGNSA, per germline. This CDR3 has 13 amino acids.

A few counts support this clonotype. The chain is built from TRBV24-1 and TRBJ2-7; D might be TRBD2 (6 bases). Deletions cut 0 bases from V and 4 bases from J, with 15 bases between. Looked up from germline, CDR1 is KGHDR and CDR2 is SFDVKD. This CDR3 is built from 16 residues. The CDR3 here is CATSDLPGAPIYEQYF. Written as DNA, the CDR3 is TGTGCCACCAGTGATTTGCCGGGAGCCCCCATATACGAGCAGTACTTC.

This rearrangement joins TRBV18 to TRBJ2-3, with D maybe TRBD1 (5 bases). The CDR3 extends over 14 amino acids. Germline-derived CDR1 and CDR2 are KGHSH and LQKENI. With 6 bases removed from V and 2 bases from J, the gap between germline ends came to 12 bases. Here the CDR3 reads CASSQGMHTDTQYF. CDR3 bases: TGTGCCAGCTCTCAGGGTATGCACACAGATACGCAGTATTTT.

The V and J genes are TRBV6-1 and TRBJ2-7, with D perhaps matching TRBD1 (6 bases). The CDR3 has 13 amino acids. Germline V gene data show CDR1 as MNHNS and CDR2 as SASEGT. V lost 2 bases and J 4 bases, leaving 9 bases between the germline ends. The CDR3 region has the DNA TGTGCCAGCAGTGAAACAGGGTGGTACGAGCAGTACTTC. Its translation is CASSETGWYEQYF.

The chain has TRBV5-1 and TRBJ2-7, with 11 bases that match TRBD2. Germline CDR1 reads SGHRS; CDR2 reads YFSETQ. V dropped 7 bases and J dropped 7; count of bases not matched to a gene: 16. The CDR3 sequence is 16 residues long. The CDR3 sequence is CASQFTFSGRAGEQYF. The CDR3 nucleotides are TGCGCCAGCCAGTTCACATTTAGCGGGAGGGCCGGAGAGCAGTACTTC.

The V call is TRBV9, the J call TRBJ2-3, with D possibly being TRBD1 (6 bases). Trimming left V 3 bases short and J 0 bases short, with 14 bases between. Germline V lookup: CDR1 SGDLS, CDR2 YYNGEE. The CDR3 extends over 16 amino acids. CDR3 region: CASSATGIFSTDTQYF. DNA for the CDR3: TGTGCCAGCAGCGCAACAGGGATTTTCAGCACAGATACGCAGTATTTT.

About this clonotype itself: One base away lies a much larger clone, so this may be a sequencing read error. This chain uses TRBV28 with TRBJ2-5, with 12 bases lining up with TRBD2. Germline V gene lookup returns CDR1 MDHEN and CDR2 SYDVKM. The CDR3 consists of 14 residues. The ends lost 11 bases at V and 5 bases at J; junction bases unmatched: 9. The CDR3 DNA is TGTGCCCGCCGGACTAGCGGGGTGCTCGAGACCCAGTACTTC. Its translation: CARRTSGVLETQYF.

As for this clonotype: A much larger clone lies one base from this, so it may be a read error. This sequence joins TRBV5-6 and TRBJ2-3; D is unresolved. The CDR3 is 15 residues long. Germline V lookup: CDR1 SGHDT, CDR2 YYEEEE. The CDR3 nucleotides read TGTGCCAGCCGCTTCTGGGCGACTAGCACAGATACGCAGTATTTT. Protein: CASRFWATSTDTQYF.

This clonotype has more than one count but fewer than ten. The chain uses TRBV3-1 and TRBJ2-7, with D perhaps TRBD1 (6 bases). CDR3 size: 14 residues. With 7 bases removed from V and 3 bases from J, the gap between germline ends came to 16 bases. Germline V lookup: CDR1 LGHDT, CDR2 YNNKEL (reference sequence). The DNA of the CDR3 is TGTGCCAGCACCTCAGGGGCGACCCTCTACGAGCAGTACTTC. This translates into CASTSGATLYEQYF.

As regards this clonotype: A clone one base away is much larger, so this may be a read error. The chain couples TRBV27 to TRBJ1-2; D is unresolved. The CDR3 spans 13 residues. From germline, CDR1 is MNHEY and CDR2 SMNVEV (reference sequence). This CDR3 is CTSSLSPNYGYTF. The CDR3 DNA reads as TGTACCAGCAGTTTGTCACCCAACTATGGCTACACCTTC.

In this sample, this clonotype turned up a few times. The CDR3 region is CASSLGTGGLYEQYF. CDR3 coding DNA: TGCGCCAGCAGCTTGGGTACAGGGGGCCTCTACGAGCAGTACTTC. The chain recombines TRBV5-1 with TRBJ2-7; 9 bases map to TRBD1. V shed 0 bases and J 3 bases; nucleotides not matched to a gene: 4. This CDR3 has 15 amino acids. The germline CDR1 and CDR2 sequences are SGHRS and YFSETQ. Full variable domain (outside the CDR3, taken from reference TRBV5-1 and TRBJ2-7): KAGVTQTPRYLIKTRGQQVTLSCSPISGHRSVSWYQQTPGQGLQFLFEYFSETQRNKGNFPGRFSGRQFSNSRSEMNVSTLELGDSALYLCASSLGTGGLYEQYFGPGTRLTVT.

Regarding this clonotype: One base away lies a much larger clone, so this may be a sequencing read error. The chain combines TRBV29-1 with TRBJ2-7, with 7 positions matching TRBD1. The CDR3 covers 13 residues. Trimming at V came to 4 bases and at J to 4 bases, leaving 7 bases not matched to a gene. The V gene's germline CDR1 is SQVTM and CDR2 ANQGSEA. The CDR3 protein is CSVGERGLYEQYF. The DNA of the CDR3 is TGCAGCGTTGGAGAAAGGGGGCTTTACGAGCAGTACTTC.

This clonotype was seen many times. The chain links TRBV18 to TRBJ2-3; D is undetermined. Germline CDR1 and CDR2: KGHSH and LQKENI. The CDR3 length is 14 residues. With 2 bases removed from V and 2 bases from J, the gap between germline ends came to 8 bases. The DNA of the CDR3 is TGTGCCAGCTCACCATTAAGCCTCACAGATACGCAGTATTTT. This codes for CASSPLSLTDTQYF.

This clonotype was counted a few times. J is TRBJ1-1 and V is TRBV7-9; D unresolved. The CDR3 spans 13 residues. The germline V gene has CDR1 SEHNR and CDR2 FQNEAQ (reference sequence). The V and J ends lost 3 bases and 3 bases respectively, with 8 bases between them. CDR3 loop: CASSLSRDTEAFF. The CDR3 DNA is TGTGCCAGCAGCTTGAGTAGGGACACTGAAGCTTTCTTT.